These 30 T cell receptor beta chains share one sample of origin, sequenced in a study of control samples from healthy donors and cancer patients. Libraries were prepared by immunoSEQ multiplex PCR; TCRdb keeps only in-frame clonotypes and omits some of them. Among 150,000 to 160,000 clones listed, over 90% were seen once. The sequenced sample consisted of blood. The receptor source for this set is a man between 50 and 59 years old in good health.

The gene calls are TRBV5-1 and TRBJ2-3; TRBD2 aligns across 8 bases. V dropped 0 bases and J dropped 3; count of bases not matched to a gene: 6. The V gene's germline CDR1 is SGHRS and CDR2 YFSETQ. CDR3 size: 16 residues. The CDR3 reads CASSLAGTGGTDTQYF. The DNA for the CDR3 is TGCGCCAGCAGCTTGGCCGGGACGGGAGGGACAGATACGCAGTATTTT.

This clone was recorded once. V usage is TRBV11-3 and J usage is TRBJ2-7, with 9 bases that match TRBD2. With V trimmed by 5 bases and J by 1 base, 12 bases remained unmatched. The germline V gene encodes CDR1 SGHNT and CDR2 YENEEA. CDR3 size: 17 residues. The CDR3 loop reads CASSMTSGPTASYEQYF. The CDR3 nucleotides read TGTGCCAGCAGCATGACTAGCGGTCCCACGGCGTCCTACGAGCAGTACTTC.

The CDR3 DNA reads as TGTGCCAGCAGCCTGGGACAGCTCAATTCACCCCTCCACTTT. It yields the protein CASSLGQLNSPLHF. The chain couples TRBV9 to TRBJ1-6; 7 bases fit TRBD1. V lost 4 bases and J lost 7; bases outside the gene matches: 5. This CDR3 spans 14 amino acids. Germline CDR1 SGDLS, CDR2 YYNGEE.

The CDR3 DNA reads TGTGCCAGTAGTATAGTCGCCCCTCGCGGGAGGGGAGAACACTACGAGCAGTACTTC. Encoded protein: CASSIVAPRGRGEHYEQYF. The chain links TRBV19 to TRBJ2-7; 9 bases fit TRBD2. After removal of 1 base from V and 3 bases from J, the junction contained 16 bases not matched to a gene. The CDR3 loop spans 19 amino acids. The V gene's germline CDR1 is LNHDA and CDR2 SQIVND (reference sequence).

This chain links TRBV10-3 with TRBJ1-1; 7 positions match TRBD1. Per germline, CDR1 ENHRY and CDR2 SYGVKD. Trimming at V came to 2 bases and at J to 7 bases, leaving 13 bases not matched to a gene. The CDR3 spans 16 residues. The CDR3 DNA is TGTGCCATCAGTGAGCCCTACAGGGGCCGCAACCTTGAAGCTTTCTTT. The encoded protein is CAISEPYRGRNLEAFF.

The chain recombines TRBV18 with TRBJ1-3; a weak D match, TRBD1 (5 bases). CDR1 is KGHSH, CDR2 LQKENI, per germline. Trimming took 6 bases from V and 0 from J, leaving 15 bases between them. The CDR3 extends over 16 amino acids. Here the CDR3 DNA reads TGTGCCAGCTCCGGGACGGCGCAAATCTCTGGAAACACCATATATTTT. Amino acids: CASSGTAQISGNTIYF.

The chain recombines TRBV7-9 with TRBJ1-1; D is perhaps TRBD1 (5 bases). Germline V gene sequence: CDR1 SEHNR, CDR2 FQNEAQ (reference sequence). CDR3 size: 12 residues. Trimming removed 5 bases at V and 10 bases at J, with 14 bases between. In DNA form, the CDR3 reads TGTGCCAGCAGCCCCGACAGTTTCGTAGCTTTCTTT. Amino acid sequence: CASSPDSFVAFF.

V gene TRBV10-3 combines with J gene TRBJ2-7, with 11 bases matching TRBD2. With V trimmed by 3 bases and J by 4 bases, 5 bases remained unmatched. The CDR3 contains 15 residues. Germline V CDR1 and CDR2: ENHRY, SYGVKD. As DNA, the CDR3 is TGTGCCATCAGTGACCACGGGACTAGCGGTTACGAGCAGTACTTC. It translates to CAISDHGTSGYEQYF.

The chain carries TRBV9 and TRBJ2-2; 9 nucleotides agree with TRBD1. The CDR3 contains 16 residues. J was trimmed by 4 bases and V by 4 bases; bases with no gene match: 8. Germline lookup yields CDR1 SGDLS and CDR2 YYNGEE. CDR3 nucleotide sequence: TGTGCCAGCAGCTACGGACAGGGGCTACTCACCGGGGAGCTGTTTTTT. Translation gives CASSYGQGLLTGELFF.

The chain recombines TRBV6-5 with TRBJ2-7, with TRBD2 matching over 7 bases. Trimming at V came to 7 bases and at J to 3 bases, leaving 3 bases not matched to a gene. The CDR3 contains 12 residues. In germline, CDR1 is MNHEY, CDR2 SVGAGI. The CDR3 nucleotides read TGTGCCAGCATGGGGGGGGGCTACGAGCAGTACTTC. It translates to CASMGGGYEQYF.

The chain carries TRBV21-1 and TRBJ2-7; the DNA was not used to check the table's D call, TRBD1. TRBV21-1 is tagged as a pseudogene. The length of the CDR3 is 16 residues. CDR3 sequence (DNA): TGTGCCAGCAGCGACAGACAGGGGGCGATTTCCTACGAGCAGTACTTC. It translates to CASSDRQGAISYEQYF.

V usage is TRBV7-3 and J usage is TRBJ2-5; D is undetermined. Germline V lookup: CDR1 SGHTA, CDR2 FQGTGA. Between the trimmed V and J ends, which lost 4 bases and 4 bases, there was a span of 7 bases. CDR3 length equals 12 residues. The CDR3 sequence: CASSSMGETQYF. As DNA, the CDR3 is TGTGCCAGCAGCTCCATGGGAGAGACCCAGTACTTC.

J is TRBJ2-3 and V is TRBV6-5, with D possibly being TRBD1 or TRBD2 (5 bases each). CDR1 and CDR2 (germline): MNHEY, SVGAGI. The V and J ends lost 2 bases and 2 bases respectively, with 11 bases between them. This CDR3 comprises 15 residues. CDR3 region: CASSYGTTPTDTQYF. The CDR3, as DNA: TGTGCCAGCAGTTACGGGACCACTCCCACAGATACGCAGTATTTT.

This clone was detected once. The chain has TRBV6-1 and TRBJ2-1, with D possibly matching TRBD2 (5 bases). CDR1 and CDR2 from the germline V gene are MNHNS and SASEGT. V was cut by 2 bases and J by 7 bases, with 18 bases left in between. CDR3 length: 16 amino acids. This CDR3 reads CASSEYPAWTGNEQFF. The CDR3 bases are TGTGCCAGCAGTGAATATCCAGCGTGGACGGGGAATGAGCAGTTCTTC.

The genes are TRBV10-1 and TRBJ2-7; D gene uncertain. Germline CDR1 reads WNHNN; CDR2 reads SYGVQD (reference sequence). The CDR3 contains 13 residues. Trimming stripped 2 bases from V and 3 bases from J, with 8 bases between. Written as DNA, the CDR3 is TGCGCCAGCAGTGAGCCTGACTGCTACGAGCAGTACTTC. Translating gives CASSEPDCYEQYF.

This chain links TRBV4-2 with TRBJ1-2; the D is unclear. The V end lost 0 bases, the J end lost 4 bases, and 6 bases lay between the germline ends. Germline CDR1 LGHNA, CDR2 YNFKEQ. The CDR3 is 13 amino acids. CDR3 sequence reads: CASSQDGIYGYTF. CDR3 nucleotides: TGTGCCAGCAGCCAAGACGGGATCTATGGCTACACCTTC.

The rearrangement joins TRBV10-2 to TRBJ2-7; D is uncertain. Trimming shortened V by 6 bases and J by 1 base, and 10 bases separated the two germline ends. The CDR3 extends over 13 amino acids. Germline V gene lookup returns CDR1 WSHSY and CDR2 SAAADI. CDR3 in DNA: TGCGCCAGCAGAGGGTTTGGATCCTACGAGCAGTACTTC. Its translation: CASRGFGSYEQYF.

The count of this clone is one. This rearrangement joins TRBV5-1 to TRBJ2-7; D is undetermined. The CDR3 runs to 13 residues. Trimming cost V 4 bases and J 1 base, with 9 bases left between them. The germline gives CDR1 SGHRS, CDR2 YFSETQ. CDR3 sequence reads: CASSTPGSYEQYF. CDR3 bases: TGCGCCAGCAGCACCCCCGGGTCCTACGAGCAGTACTTC.

V gene TRBV11-3 combines with J gene TRBJ2-1; no clear D gene. V was trimmed by 0 bases and J by 6 bases, leaving 0 bases between them. Germline CDR1 and CDR2: SGHNT and YENEEA. This CDR3 is built from 11 residues. In DNA, the CDR3 is TGTGCCAGCAGCTTAGACAATGAGCAGTTCTTC. It specifies CASSLDNEQFF.

As for this clone: In the same sample, other DNA sequences code for this CDR3. The V gene is TRBV3-1 (or the pseudogene TRBV3-2), the J gene TRBJ1-2; no clear D gene. Looked up from germline, CDR1 is LGHDT and CDR2 is YNNKEL (reference sequence). Trimming stripped 0 bases from V and 4 bases from J, with 3 bases between. The CDR3 has 12 residues. This CDR3 is CASSQEPYGYTF. In DNA form, the CDR3 reads TGTGCCAGCAGCCAAGAGCCCTATGGCTACACCTTC.

The chain uses TRBV14 and TRBJ2-4; 8 bases are a match to TRBD1. The CDR3 has 18 amino acids. Trimming at V came to 0 bases and at J to 0 bases, leaving 7 bases not matched to a gene. Germline V gives CDR1 SGHDN, CDR2 FVKESK. The CDR3 sequence is CASSQEWGTGLAKNIQYF. The CDR3 DNA sequence: TGTGCCAGCAGCCAAGAATGGGGGACAGGACTAGCCAAAAACATTCAGTACTTC.

The chain has TRBV28 and TRBJ2-2, with TRBD2 matching 10 bases. CDR1 and CDR2 from the germline V gene are MDHEN and SYDVKM. The V segment lost 4 bases and the J segment 5 bases; nucleotides outside the gene matches: 13. The CDR3 has 18 amino acids. Written as DNA, the CDR3 is TGTGCCAGCAGTTCTCTCCCCAGCGGGAGGGTAGGGACCGGGGAGCTGTTTTTT. Translation: CASSSLPSGRVGTGELFF.

The chain combines TRBV18 with TRBJ1-2; D gene unclear. The CDR3 totals 13 residues. V lost 8 bases and J 0 bases, leaving 10 bases between the germline ends. Germline V gene sequence: CDR1 KGHSH, CDR2 LQKENI. CDR3 sequence reads: CASARQANYGYTF. The CDR3 DNA sequence: TGTGCCAGCGCCCGACAAGCTAACTATGGCTACACCTTC.

The chain carries TRBV19 and TRBJ1-5; 7 nucleotides align to TRBD1. CDR1 LNHDA and CDR2 SQIVND come from the germline V gene (reference sequence). This CDR3 spans 15 amino acids. The V and J ends lost 8 bases and 3 bases, in that order; junction bases with no gene match: 10. The CDR3 region has the DNA TGTGCCAGTTCAGGACAGGCGAACTACAATCAGCCCCAGCATTTT. Amino acid sequence: CASSGQANYNQPQHF.

Written as DNA, the CDR3 is TGCAGTGCACTCCTTAACGAGCAGTACTTC. This sequence encodes CSALLNEQYF. The V call is TRBV20-1, the J call TRBJ2-7; D is undetermined. This CDR3 comprises 10 residues. The V gene lost 6 bases and the J gene lost 5 bases, with 8 bases spanning the gap. Germline loops: CDR1 DFQATT, CDR2 SNEGSKA (reference sequence).

This clone was detected once. The junction differs from germline at one of its ends, possibly a read error. The chain employs TRBV27 and TRBJ2-3; 11 positions match TRBD2. Germline values: CDR1 MNHEY, CDR2 SMNVEV (reference sequence). This CDR3 is 15 amino acids long. The CDR3: CASGLAGGTTDTQYF. The DNA of the CDR3 is TGTGCCAGCGGTTTAGCGGGAGGGACCACAGATACGCAGTATTTT.

The rearrangement uses TRBV11-3 and TRBJ2-3; 8 bases are a match to TRBD1. The CDR3 spans 18 residues. With V trimmed by 5 bases and J by 4 bases, 17 bases remained unmatched. The germline CDR1 and CDR2 sequences are SGHNT and YENEEA. CDR3 amino acids: CASSPRQGPGISADTQYF. CDR3 nucleotides: TGTGCCAGCAGCCCCAGACAGGGGCCGGGAATTTCCGCAGATACGCAGTATTTT.

This sequence joins TRBV6-5 and TRBJ1-4; no definite D call. Trimming took off 0 bases at V and 6 bases at J, with 11 bases between the two ends. The CDR3 totals 15 residues. Germline CDR1 and CDR2: MNHEY and SVGAGI. The CDR3 sequence: CASSYSVNGDEKLFF. The CDR3 coding sequence is TGTGCCAGCAGTTACTCGGTGAACGGCGATGAAAAACTGTTTTTT.

The chain links TRBV4-1 to TRBJ1-5; perhaps TRBD1 as D (5 bases). Trimming removed 6 bases at V and 0 bases at J, with 12 bases between. Per the germline V gene, CDR1 is MGHRA and CDR2 is YSYEKL. The CDR3 runs 15 residues. The CDR3 DNA reads as TGCGCCAGCAGGGGGGTCGGGGGTAGCAATCAGCCCCAGCATTTT. This translates into CASRGVGGSNQPQHF.

This chain connects TRBV7-6 to TRBJ2-3; no clear D gene. Germline-derived CDR1 and CDR2 are SGHVS and FNYEAQ. V dropped 1 base and J dropped 2 bases, with 13 bases sitting between them. The CDR3 totals 16 residues. The DNA for the CDR3 is TGTGCCAGCAGCTTAGAATCGTCCCAAATCACAGATACGCAGTATTTT. It encodes CASSLESSQITDTQYF.